This TCR beta chain was obtained from a study of shared clonotypes between healthy human individuals (dated by TCRdb to 2020 to 2022). Regarding the study in general: The cohort included a few men and two women between 18 and 49 years of age. To estimate repertoire size and how much clonotypes are shared between individuals, the study performed deep sequencing of blood TCR repertoires from five healthy adults. Libraries were prepared and TCR repertoires were sequenced by different laboratories using diverse techniques, in order to increase sequencing depth and limit assay-specific biases. Between about 0.8 and 9 billion PBMCs per donor were obtained by leukapheresis.

Using the deep immunoSEQ assay, TCR CDR3 regions were amplified from genomic DNA by multiplex PCR. For each cell subset, the extracted genomic DNA was distributed evenly across all wells of several immunoSEQ 96-well plates, and each plate served as one replicate. For unsorted PBMC, each replicate PCR was loaded with about 280 ng genomic DNA, equivalent to about 33,000 T cell genomes. Ten immunoSEQ deep assay plates were used to sequence the unsorted PBMC genomic DNA. Purified libraries were measured with a Qubit 3.0 fluorometer, size-checked on a Bioanalyzer 2100, and measured again with the KAPA Library Quantification kit. Every immunoSEQ 96-well plate was sequenced on a dedicated single-read 150-cycle Illumina NextSeq 550 flow cell. Per the source publication's procedure: The immunoSEQ output contained only junctional sequences without quality scores, so filtering could not match that applied to full-length reads. Sequences were annotated with PyIR, a Python wrapper for IgBLAST v1.9, using IMGT germline references to assign V/J genes and CDR3. Reads were filtered out if the reads had weak V/J assignments (E-value above 1e-6), no CDR3, stop codons, out-of-frame junctions, or ambiguous translated residues. V3J clonotypes were defined as sequences sharing an identical inferred V gene, J gene, and CDR3 amino acid sequence. To compute the percentage overlap between repertoires, the number of shared unique clonotypes was divided by the size of the smaller repertoire. Richness of each repertoire was evaluated using RTK rarefaction, the Chao1 estimator, and Recon v2.1 estimates of unobserved clonotypes. TCRdb stores this immuneACCESS table with in-frame sequences only. Part of the clones is absent; in the studies checked, under half of the shortfall reflects unresolved V genes, and no reason is known for the rest. V and J calls and clone size are as listed in that table; D and trimming were resolved from the DNA. In all, the sample holds hundreds of thousands of clones, and about 85% of those were seen once. The ten largest clones capture 13% of the sample.

The donors were healthy, HIV-negative adults with no recently reported acute infections or vaccinations. Only Caucasian adults living in Nashville, Tennessee, USA were represented among the donors. For unsorted samples, 100 million or so PBMCs were counted, and genomic DNA was extracted using the QIAamp DNA Blood Mini kit. Blood was obtained by leukapheresis, after which PBMCs were separated by Ficoll-Histopaque density gradient centrifugation and cryopreserved in liquid nitrogen vapor phase. According to the germline V gene (reference sequence), CDR1 reads LNHDA and CDR2 reads SQIVND. From the cysteine through the phenylalanine, the CDR3 covers 17 amino acids. The DNA shown is the 51-base CDR3, in frame from base 1. The junction shows trimming of 8 bases on V and 1 base on J, and the gene matches do not reach 16 bases of it. Beyond this particular receptor, the publication reports: Based on pairwise subsampling, the degree of clonotype sharing among donors was expected to be affected by sequencing depth. Sampling was restricted to blood, and TCR repertoires in tissues likely differ from the TCR repertoires found in blood. The small number of donors limited the genetic and exposure-history diversity represented.

Comment on this clone: The antigen this receptor binds is unknown. There are no base qualities to consult, and no much larger clone falls within one base.

This chain joins TRBV19 to TRBJ1-1; 7 nucleotides in the junction match TRBD1. The TCR originated in a woman aged 40 to 50 in good health. Some clones in this sample may be carry-over from other donors' samples. Sequencing was performed on PBMCs. The DNA reads TGTGCCAGTGGCAGGTCACCACAGGGGATGGGGAACACTGAAGCTTTCTTT. It is translated as CASGRSPQGMGNTEAFF.